This T cell receptor beta chain came from a study of blood T cell repertoires in COVID-19 (dated by TCRdb to 2018 to 2020). Broadly, across the study: Collaborator samples came from the United States, Italy and Spain and covered acute and convalescent phases of COVID-19. The prospective study material was composed of cDNA or gDNA derived from T cells, B-cell-depleted T cells, or PBMCs. Samples came from the ongoing ImmuneRACE study (first 160 participants) plus 1,254 subjects from 6 global collaborators. Where available, HLA class I and class II types were taken from metadata supplied by the sample provider and were not determined by assay-based typing. The repertoires were released in a freely available public database intended as a resource for research on the immune response to SARS-CoV-2. Nearly every sample came with metadata listing a de-identified subject ID, COVID-19 status, age in years and sex. Deeply sampled blood TCRbeta repertoires from subjects exposed to, actively infected with, or recovered from COVID-19 were included in the dataset.

Points the paper makes about the study in general: Clinical and demographic metadata were provided uncurated, with the amount varying by source and participant.

TCRbeta CDR3 regions were amplified from genomic DNA using the immunoSEQ Assay, a bias-controlled multiplex PCR. On the authors' methods: The number of nucleated cells in each sample was estimated by amplification of reference gene primers within the assay. To quantify the absolute abundance of each unique TCRbeta CDR3 rearrangement, sequence reads were collapsed and filtered. For each sample, productive Simpson clonality was calculated as the square root of Simpson's diversity index across productive rearrangements. In its TCRdb copy, this immuneACCESS table keeps in-frame sequences only and misses some clones. Where compared with another copy, unresolved V genes explain less than half of these, and the others have no known cause. V and J calls and clone size are given by that table; D and trimming were obtained from the DNA. This sample comprises 250,000 or so clones, roughly 84% of them detected only once. The top ten clonotypes cover under 8% of the sample.

Note on this clone: This clone's antigen is unknown. Within one base of it there is no much larger clone, and no base qualities were kept.

Enrolling through a virtual design, the prospective study's participants ranged in age from roughly 18 to 100 years and lived across roughly 24 United States geographic areas. In the prospective study, cohorts were assigned on the basis of participant-reported clinical history obtained from a screening survey and a study questionnaire. Exposed participants had been in contact, within 2 weeks of entering the study, with a person who had a PCR-confirmed or clinician-diagnosed case of COVID-19. In the prospective study, whole blood, serum and a nasopharyngeal or oropharyngeal swab were collected from each participant by mobile phlebotomists. Over a roughly 2-month period, participants in the prospective study had the option of providing additional blood draws and questionnaires. Blood samples from the prospective study were shipped frozen or at room temperature prior to DNA extraction. This clonotype was obtained from a woman between 45 and 60 years old who had been exposed to COVID-19. Specimen: PBMCs or T cells enriched from blood (not recorded which).

CDR3 protein: CASSFQAGGYNEQFF. The DNA sequence is as follows: TGTGCCAGCAGCTTCCAAGCGGGGGGCTACAATGAGCAGTTCTTC. This chain joins TRBV7-2 to TRBJ2-1, with 9 bases aligning to TRBD2. V has 3 bases trimmed and J has 3 bases trimmed; junction bases matching no gene number 3. The CDR3, cysteine through phenylalanine, is 15 amino acids long. CDR3 DNA only is kept here, 45 bases in frame from base 1. The germline V gene provides CDR1 SGHTA and CDR2 FQGNSA.